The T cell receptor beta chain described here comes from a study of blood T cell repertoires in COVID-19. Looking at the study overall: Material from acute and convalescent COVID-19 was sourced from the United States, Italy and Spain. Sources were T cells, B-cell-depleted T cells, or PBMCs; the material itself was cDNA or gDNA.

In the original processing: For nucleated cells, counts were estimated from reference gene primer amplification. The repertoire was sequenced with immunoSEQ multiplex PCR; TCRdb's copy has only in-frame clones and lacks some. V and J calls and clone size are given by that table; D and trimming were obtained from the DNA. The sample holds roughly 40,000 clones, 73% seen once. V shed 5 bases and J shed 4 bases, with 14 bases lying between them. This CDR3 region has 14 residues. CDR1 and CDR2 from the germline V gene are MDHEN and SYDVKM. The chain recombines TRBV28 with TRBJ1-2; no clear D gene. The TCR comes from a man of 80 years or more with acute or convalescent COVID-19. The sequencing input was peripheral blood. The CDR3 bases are TGTGCCAGCAGTGTCCTAGCGGGAGCCTATGGCTACACCTTC. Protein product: CASSVLAGAYGYTF.